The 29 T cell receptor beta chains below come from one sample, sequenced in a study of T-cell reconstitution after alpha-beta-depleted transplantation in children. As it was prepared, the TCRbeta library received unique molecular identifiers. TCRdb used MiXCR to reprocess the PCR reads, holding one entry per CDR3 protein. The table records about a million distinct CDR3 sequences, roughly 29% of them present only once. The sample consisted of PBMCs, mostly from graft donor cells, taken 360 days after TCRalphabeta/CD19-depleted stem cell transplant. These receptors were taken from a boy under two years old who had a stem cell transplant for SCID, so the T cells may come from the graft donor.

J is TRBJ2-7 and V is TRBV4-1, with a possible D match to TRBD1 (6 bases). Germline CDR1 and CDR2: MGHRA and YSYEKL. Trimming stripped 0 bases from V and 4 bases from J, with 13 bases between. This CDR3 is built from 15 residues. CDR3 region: CASSQDWDTVYEQYF. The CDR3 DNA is TGCGCCAGCAGCCAAGATTGGGACACTGTATACGAGCAGTACTTC.

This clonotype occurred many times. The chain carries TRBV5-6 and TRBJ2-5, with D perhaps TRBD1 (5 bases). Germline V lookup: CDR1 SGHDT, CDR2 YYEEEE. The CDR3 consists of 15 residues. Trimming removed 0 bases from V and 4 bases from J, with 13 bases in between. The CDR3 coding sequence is TGTGCCAGCAGCTTGGCAGCAGGGCACGCAGAGACCCAGTACTTC. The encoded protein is CASSLAAGHAETQYF. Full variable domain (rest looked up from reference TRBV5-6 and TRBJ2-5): DAGVTQSPTHLIKTRGQQVTLRCSPKSGHDTVSWYQQALGQGPQFIFQYYEEEERQRGNFPDRFSGHQFPNYSSELNVNALLLGDSALYLCASSLAAGHAETQYFGPGTRLLVL.

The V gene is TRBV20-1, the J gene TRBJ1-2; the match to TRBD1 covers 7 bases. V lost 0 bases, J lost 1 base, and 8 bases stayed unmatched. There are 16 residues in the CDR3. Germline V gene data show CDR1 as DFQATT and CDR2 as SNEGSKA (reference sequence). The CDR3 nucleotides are TGCAGTGCTAGAGAGTGGGGGACAGTCGATAACTATGGCTACACCTTC. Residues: CSAREWGTVDNYGYTF.

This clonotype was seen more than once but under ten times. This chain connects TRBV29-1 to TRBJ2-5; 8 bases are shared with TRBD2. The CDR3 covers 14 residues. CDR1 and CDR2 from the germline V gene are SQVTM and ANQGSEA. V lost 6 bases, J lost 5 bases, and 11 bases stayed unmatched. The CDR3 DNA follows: TGCAGCGTGACGACCGGGGGGGCTTGGGAGACCCAGTACTTC. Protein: CSVTTGGAWETQYF.

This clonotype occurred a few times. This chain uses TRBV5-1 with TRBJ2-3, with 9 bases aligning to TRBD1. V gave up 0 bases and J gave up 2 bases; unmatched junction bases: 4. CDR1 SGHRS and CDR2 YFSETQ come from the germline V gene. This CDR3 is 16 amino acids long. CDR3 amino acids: CASSLEGQGFTDTQYF. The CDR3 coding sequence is TGCGCCAGCAGCTTGGAGGGACAGGGTTTCACAGATACGCAGTATTTT. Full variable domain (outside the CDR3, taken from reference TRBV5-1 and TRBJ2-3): KAGVTQTPRYLIKTRGQQVTLSCSPISGHRSVSWYQQTPGQGLQFLFEYFSETQRNKGNFPGRFSGRQFSNSRSEMNVSTLELGDSALYLCASSLEGQGFTDTQYFGPGTRLTVL.

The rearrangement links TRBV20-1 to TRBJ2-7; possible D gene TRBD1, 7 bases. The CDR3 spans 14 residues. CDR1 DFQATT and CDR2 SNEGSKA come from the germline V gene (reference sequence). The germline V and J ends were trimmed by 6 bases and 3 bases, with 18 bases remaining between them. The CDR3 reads CSALSGDRYYEQYF. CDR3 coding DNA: TGCAGTGCCCTCTCGGGGGACAGATACTACGAGCAGTACTTC.

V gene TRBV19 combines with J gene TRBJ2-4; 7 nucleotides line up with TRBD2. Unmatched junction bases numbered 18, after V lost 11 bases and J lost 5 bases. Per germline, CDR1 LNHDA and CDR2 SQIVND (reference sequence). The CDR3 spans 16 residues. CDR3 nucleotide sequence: TGTGCCGCCAGCCCGGGAGGCAGGGCGATGGAAAACATTCAGTACTTC. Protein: CAASPGGRAMENIQYF.

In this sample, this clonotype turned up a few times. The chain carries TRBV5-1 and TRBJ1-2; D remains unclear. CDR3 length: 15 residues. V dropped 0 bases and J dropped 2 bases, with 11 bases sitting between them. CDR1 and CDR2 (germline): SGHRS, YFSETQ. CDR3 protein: CASSLESTGNYGYTF. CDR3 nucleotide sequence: TGCGCCAGCAGCTTGGAATCTACGGGAAACTATGGCTACACCTTC.

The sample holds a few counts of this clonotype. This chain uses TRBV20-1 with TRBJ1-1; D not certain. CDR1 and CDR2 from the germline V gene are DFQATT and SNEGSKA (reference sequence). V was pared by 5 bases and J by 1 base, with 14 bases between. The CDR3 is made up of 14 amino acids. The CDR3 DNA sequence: TGCAGTGCTGGGAATTTAGGCGAGAACACTGAAGCTTTCTTT. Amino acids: CSAGNLGENTEAFF.

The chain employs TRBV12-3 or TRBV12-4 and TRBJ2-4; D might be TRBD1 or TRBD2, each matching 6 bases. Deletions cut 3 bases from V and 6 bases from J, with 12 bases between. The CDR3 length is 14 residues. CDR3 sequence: CASSLAEGGNIQYF. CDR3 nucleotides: TGTGCCAGCAGTTTGGCGGAGGGGGGAAACATTCAGTACTTC.

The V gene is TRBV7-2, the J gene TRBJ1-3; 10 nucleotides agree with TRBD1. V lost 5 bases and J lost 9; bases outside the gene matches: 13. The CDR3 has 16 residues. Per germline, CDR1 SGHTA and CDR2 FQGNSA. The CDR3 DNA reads TGTGCCAGCAGCGTCGGACAGGGGGGGGATGGGGGCACCATATATTTT. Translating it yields CASSVGQGGDGGTIYF. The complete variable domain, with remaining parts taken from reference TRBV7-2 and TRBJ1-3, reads GAGVSQSPSNKVTEKGKDVELRCDPISGHTALYWYRQSLGQGLEFLIYFQGNSAPDKSGLPSDRFSAERTGGSVSTLTIQRTQQEDSAVYLCASSVGQGGDGGTIYFGEGSWLTVV.

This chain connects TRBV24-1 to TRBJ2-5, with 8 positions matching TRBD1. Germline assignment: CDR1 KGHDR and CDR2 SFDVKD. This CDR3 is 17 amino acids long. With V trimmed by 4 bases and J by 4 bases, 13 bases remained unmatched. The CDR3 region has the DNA TGTGCCACCAGTGACCTCCGAAGGTCAGGGGGCTTAGAGACCCAGTACTTC. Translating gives CATSDLRRSGGLETQYF.

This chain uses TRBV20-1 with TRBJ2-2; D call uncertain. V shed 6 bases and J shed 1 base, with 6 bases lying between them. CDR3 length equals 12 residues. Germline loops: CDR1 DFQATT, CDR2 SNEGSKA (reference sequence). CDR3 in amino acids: CSADGNTGELFF. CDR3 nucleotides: TGCAGTGCGGACGGGAACACCGGGGAGCTGTTTTTT.

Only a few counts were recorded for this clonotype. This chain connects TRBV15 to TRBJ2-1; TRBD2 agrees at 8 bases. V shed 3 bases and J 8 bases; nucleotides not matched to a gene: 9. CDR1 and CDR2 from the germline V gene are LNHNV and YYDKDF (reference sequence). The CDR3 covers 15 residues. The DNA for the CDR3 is TGTGCCACCAGCAGCCAAACCGGGGGGGTCTATGAGCAGTTCTTC. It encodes CATSSQTGGVYEQFF.

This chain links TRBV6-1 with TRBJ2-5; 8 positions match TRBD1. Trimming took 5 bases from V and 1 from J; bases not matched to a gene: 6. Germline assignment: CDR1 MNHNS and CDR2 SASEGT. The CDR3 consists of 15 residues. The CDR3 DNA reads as TGTGCCAGCAGTAAGGACAGGGCGCGCCAAGAGACCCAGTACTTC. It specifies CASSKDRARQETQYF.

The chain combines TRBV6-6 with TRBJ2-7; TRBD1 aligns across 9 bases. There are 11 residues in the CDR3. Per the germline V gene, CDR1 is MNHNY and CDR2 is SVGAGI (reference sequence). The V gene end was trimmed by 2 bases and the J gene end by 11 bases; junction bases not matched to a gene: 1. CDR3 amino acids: CASSYRDREYF. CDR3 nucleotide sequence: TGTGCCAGCAGTTACCGGGACAGGGAGTACTTC.

The CDR3 nucleotides are TGTGCCAGCAGCAAAAGAAACATTCAGTACTTC. It codes for CASSKRNIQYF. This chain uses TRBV21-1 with TRBJ2-4. TRBV21-1 is designated a pseudogene. This CDR3 is 11 amino acids long.

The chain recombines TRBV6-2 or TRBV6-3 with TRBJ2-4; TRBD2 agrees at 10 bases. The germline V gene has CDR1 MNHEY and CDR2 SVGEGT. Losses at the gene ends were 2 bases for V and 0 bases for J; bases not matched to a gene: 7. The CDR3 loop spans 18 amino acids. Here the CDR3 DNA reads TGTGCCAGCAGTTACGAAGCGGGGGGGCCCGTAGCCAAAAACATTCAGTACTTC. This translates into CASSYEAGGPVAKNIQYF.

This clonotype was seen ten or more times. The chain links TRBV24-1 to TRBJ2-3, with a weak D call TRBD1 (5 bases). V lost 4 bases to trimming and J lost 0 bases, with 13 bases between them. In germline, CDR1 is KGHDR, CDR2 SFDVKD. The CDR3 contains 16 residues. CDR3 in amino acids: CATSDPTQGSTDTQYF. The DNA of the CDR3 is TGTGCCACCAGTGACCCGACTCAGGGCAGCACAGATACGCAGTATTTT.

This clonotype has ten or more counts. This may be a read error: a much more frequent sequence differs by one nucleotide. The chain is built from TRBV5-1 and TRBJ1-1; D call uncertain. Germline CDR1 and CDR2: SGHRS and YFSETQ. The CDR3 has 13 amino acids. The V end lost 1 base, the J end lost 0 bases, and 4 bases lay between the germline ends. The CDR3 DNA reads TGCGCCAGCAGCTTGATGGTGAACACTGAAGCTTTCTTT. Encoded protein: CASSLMVNTEAFF. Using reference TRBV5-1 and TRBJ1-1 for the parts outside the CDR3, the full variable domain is KAGVTQTPRYLIKTRGQQVTLSCSPISGHRSVSWYQQTPGQGLQFLFEYFSETQRNKGNFPGRFSGRQFSNSRSEMNVSTLELGDSALYLCASSLMVNTEAFFGQGTRLTVV.

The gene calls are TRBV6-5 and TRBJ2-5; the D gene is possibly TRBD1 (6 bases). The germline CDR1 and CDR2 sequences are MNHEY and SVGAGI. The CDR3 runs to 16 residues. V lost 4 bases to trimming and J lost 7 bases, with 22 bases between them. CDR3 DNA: TGTGCCAGCAGTTTTTCGGGCCGTAGTCAAGGGGGGACCCAGTACTTC. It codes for CASSFSGRSQGGTQYF.

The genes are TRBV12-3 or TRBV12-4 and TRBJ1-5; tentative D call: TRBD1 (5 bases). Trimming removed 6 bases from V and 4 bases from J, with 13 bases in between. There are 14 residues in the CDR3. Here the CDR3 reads CASSLTGENQPQHF. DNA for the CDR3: TGTGCCAGCAGCCTAACGGGGGAAAATCAGCCCCAGCATTTT.

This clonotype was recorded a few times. The CDR3 region has the DNA TGCGCCAGCAGCCAACCGCGACAGAACACCGGGGAGCTGTTTTTT. The encoded protein is CASSQPRQNTGELFF. The rearrangement links TRBV4-1 to TRBJ2-2, with no clear D. This CDR3 contains 15 residues. Germline V CDR1 and CDR2: MGHRA, YSYEKL. The ends were cut back, 2 bases at V and 1 base at J, with 8 bases in the middle.

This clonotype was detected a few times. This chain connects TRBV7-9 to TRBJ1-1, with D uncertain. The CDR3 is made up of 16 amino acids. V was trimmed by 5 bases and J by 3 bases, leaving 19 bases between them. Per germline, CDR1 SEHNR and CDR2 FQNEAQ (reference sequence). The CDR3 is CASSRLRGKGDTEAFF. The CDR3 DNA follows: TGTGCCAGCAGCCGACTACGGGGAAAGGGTGACACTGAAGCTTTCTTT.

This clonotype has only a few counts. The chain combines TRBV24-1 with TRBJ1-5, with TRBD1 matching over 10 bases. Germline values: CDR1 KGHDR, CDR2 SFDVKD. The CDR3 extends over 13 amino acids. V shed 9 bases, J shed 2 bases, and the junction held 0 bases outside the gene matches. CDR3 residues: CATGTGGNQPQHF. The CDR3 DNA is TGTGCCACCGGGACAGGGGGCAATCAGCCCCAGCATTTT.

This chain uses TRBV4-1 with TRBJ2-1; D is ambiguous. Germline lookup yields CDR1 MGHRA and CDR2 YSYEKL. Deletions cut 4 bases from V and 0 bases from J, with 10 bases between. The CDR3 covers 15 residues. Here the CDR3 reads CASSPQQSSYNEQFF. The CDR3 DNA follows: TGCGCCAGCAGCCCCCAACAGTCCTCCTACAATGAGCAGTTCTTC.

The CDR3 bases are TGCGCCAGCAGCTTGGCTTCGGCAGATGAGCAGTTCTTC. Translation gives CASSLASADEQFF. V gene TRBV5-1 combines with J gene TRBJ2-1; the D is unclear. V was cut by 0 bases and J by 8 bases, with 9 bases left in between. The CDR3 length is 13 residues. Per the germline V gene, CDR1 is SGHRS and CDR2 is YFSETQ.

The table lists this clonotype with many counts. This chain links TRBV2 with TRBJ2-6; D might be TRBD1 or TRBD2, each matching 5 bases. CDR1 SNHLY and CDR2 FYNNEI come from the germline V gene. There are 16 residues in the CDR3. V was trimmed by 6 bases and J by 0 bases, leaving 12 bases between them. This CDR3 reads CASRGKGSSGANVLTF. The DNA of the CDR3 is TGTGCCAGCAGAGGAAAGGGGAGCTCTGGGGCCAACGTCCTGACTTTC.

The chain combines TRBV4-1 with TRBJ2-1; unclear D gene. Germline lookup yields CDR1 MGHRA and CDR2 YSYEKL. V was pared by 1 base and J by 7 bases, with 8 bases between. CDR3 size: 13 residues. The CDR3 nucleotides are TGCGCCAGCAGCCAAGGCTGGAAGAATGAGCAGTTCTTC. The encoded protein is CASSQGWKNEQFF.